One sample yielded the 2 T cell receptor beta chains listed below, sequenced in a study of spatial heterogeneity in lung cancer. TCRdb reanalysed the 5' RACE reads using MiXCR and keeps one entry per CDR3 protein. The sample has approximately 100,000 distinct CDR3 sequences; 15% to 20% are singletons. Indicated time point: blood at routine non-recurrence follow-up after resection. The sample in question was PBMCs, obtained at follow-up. These receptors originate from a male donor with early-stage non-small cell lung cancer.

V and J are TRBV7-2 and TRBJ2-2; TRBD2 aligns across 12 bases. With 4 bases clipped from V and 9 bases from J, the junction kept 6 bases outside the gene matches. This CDR3 spans 15 amino acids. Germline V gene data show CDR1 as SGHTA and CDR2 as FQGNSA. CDR3 sequence reads: CASSSTSGGRRELFF. The CDR3 nucleotides read TGTGCCAGCAGCTCGACTAGCGGGGGCCGGCGGGAGCTGTTTTTT.

Only a few counts were recorded for this clonotype. V gene TRBV7-9 combines with J gene TRBJ2-7; 7 bases align to TRBD1. Germline CDR1 SEHNR, CDR2 FQNEAQ (reference sequence). The CDR3 loop spans 14 amino acids. As DNA, the CDR3 is TGTGCCAGCAGCATAGCTAGGGACAGCGACGAGCAGTACGTC. Its translation: CASSIARDSDEQYV.